One T cell receptor (beta chain) is described in this entry. Its antigen remains unidentified. This sample is drawn from a study of cytomegalovirus exposure and HLA in healthy donors. As for the study in general: Approximately 77 million unique TCRs from HLA-typed donors were held in an early release of data.

The PCR contained 60 Vbeta and 13 Jbeta primers. Measured with immunoSEQ multiplex PCR; TCRdb has only the in-frame clones, and not every one. The data contain approximately 97,000 clones, about 60% of them singletons. Whole-study findings and limits: For cytomegalovirus status, the classifier reportedly gave diagnoses with high specificity and sensitivity.

As for the donors, each was a healthy bone marrow donor. V was shortened by 9 bases and J by 3 bases, with 8 bases between the two germline ends. Germline-derived CDR1 and CDR2 are ENHRY and SYGVKD. The CDR3 length is 11 residues. The TCR comes from a human donor in good health. Input material: PBMCs. The chain employs TRBV10-3 and TRBJ1-2; maybe TRBD1 (6 bases). CDR3 bases: TGTGCCATAGGACAGCACTATGGCTACACCTTC. It translates to CAIGQHYGYTF.